Following are 19 T cell receptor beta chains from one sample sequenced in a study of patients and donors after allogeneic stem cell transplantation. Using its own MiXCR run on the RT-PCR reads, TCRdb lists one record per CDR3 protein. The data show about 16,000 distinct CDR3 sequences, roughly 27% seen once. What was sequenced was blood, either unsorted or a sorted T cell fraction (not recorded which). These TCRs come from a human donor who was either an allogeneic HSCT recipient or a stem cell or donor lymphocyte infusion donor (not recorded which). It is not recorded whose cells these are; they may come from a transplant donor.

This clonotype has only a few counts. The chain joins TRBV27 to TRBJ1-2, with D possibly matching TRBD1 (6 bases). Germline CDR1 is MNHEY and CDR2 is SMNVEV (reference sequence). Trimming stripped 1 base from V and 3 bases from J, with 9 bases between. CDR3 size: 14 residues. The CDR3, as DNA: TGTGCCAGCAGTTTATTGGGGGGCTACTATGGCTACACCTTC. Protein sequence: CASSLLGGYYGYTF.

The rearrangement joins TRBV11-2 to TRBJ1-6, with D maybe TRBD1 (5 bases). Germline V lookup: CDR1 SGHAT, CDR2 FQNNGV. V was pared by 2 bases and J by 10 bases, with 12 bases between. This CDR3 region has 14 residues. The CDR3: CASSLRGEESPLHF. For the CDR3, the DNA is TGTGCCAGCAGCTTAAGAGGGGAGGAATCACCCCTCCACTTT.

This clonotype turned up a few times. This chain connects TRBV7-2 to TRBJ1-1; no firm D call. This CDR3 spans 14 amino acids. The V end was cut by 0 bases, the J end by 10 bases, with 15 bases between. CDR1 and CDR2 (germline): SGHTA, FQGNSA. In DNA, the CDR3 is TGTGCCAGCAGCTTAGCCCCCACAAGTAACGGAGCTTTCTTT. This translates into CASSLAPTSNGAFF.

This clonotype was recorded at least ten times. The genes are TRBV5-5 and TRBJ1-2, with D possibly matching TRBD1 (5 bases). The CDR3 consists of 15 residues. CDR1 and CDR2 from the germline V gene are SGHKS and YYEKEE (reference sequence). The V gene lost 4 bases and the J gene lost 1 base, with 14 bases spanning the gap. The CDR3 protein is CASSAGLLVNYGYTF. CDR3 DNA sequence: TGTGCCAGCAGCGCGGGACTCCTTGTTAACTATGGCTACACCTTC.

The gene calls are TRBV5-1 and TRBJ2-2, with TRBD1 as a possible D gene (6 bases). The CDR3 extends over 15 amino acids. The ends were cut back, 4 bases at V and 2 bases at J, with 12 bases in the middle. Germline values: CDR1 SGHRS, CDR2 YFSETQ. In DNA form, the CDR3 reads TGCGCCAGCAGCGGGACAATCCTCAACACCGGGGAGCTGTTTTTT. This translates into CASSGTILNTGELFF.

This clonotype has a count of ten or more. The V gene is TRBV12-3 or TRBV12-4, the J gene TRBJ1-1; no clear D. V was clipped by 6 bases and J by 1 base, with 9 bases between them. The CDR3 runs to 13 residues. Here the CDR3 DNA reads TGTGCCAGCAGCCAGTACCGGAACACTGAAGCTTTCTTT. Its translation is CASSQYRNTEAFF.

This chain joins TRBV12-3 or TRBV12-4 and TRBJ1-1; 7 bases agree with TRBD1. Germline trimming cut 7 bases from V and 1 base from J; bases unmatched to any gene: 12. CDR3 length: 16 amino acids. In DNA, the CDR3 is TGTGCCAGCACCCTGGACAGGCGCTGGAAGAACACTGAAGCTTTCTTT. Translating gives CASTLDRRWKNTEAFF.

V and J are TRBV9 and TRBJ2-7; the match to TRBD1 covers 8 bases. This CDR3 region has 14 residues. The J segment lost 5 bases and the V segment lost 3 bases, leaving 7 bases of the junction unmatched. The germline V gene encodes CDR1 SGDLS and CDR2 YYNGEE. The CDR3 spells CASSEGQAANEQYF. The CDR3 DNA is TGTGCCAGCAGCGAGGGACAGGCTGCCAACGAGCAGTACTTC.

The V gene is TRBV5-1, the J gene TRBJ2-1, with D possibly TRBD2 on 6 matching bases. The CDR3 sequence is 15 residues long. Trimming stripped 2 bases from V and 0 bases from J, with 9 bases between. Germline CDR1 and CDR2: SGHRS and YFSETQ. The CDR3 spells CASSFPGSSYNEQFF. CDR3 sequence (DNA): TGCGCCAGCAGCTTTCCCGGGAGCTCCTACAATGAGCAGTTCTTC.

The V call is TRBV4-3, the J call TRBJ2-7; no reliable D call. Germline lookup yields CDR1 LGHNA and CDR2 YSLEER. The V and J ends lost 1 base and 3 bases respectively, with 7 bases between them. The length of the CDR3 is 13 residues. CDR3 sequence (DNA): TGCGCCAGCAGCCAAGGAACTGGCTACGAGCAGTACTTC. Amino acid sequence: CASSQGTGYEQYF.

This clonotype turned up a few times. The CDR3 protein is CAISEGNDEKLFF. The CDR3 bases are TGTGCCATCAGCGAGGGAAATGATGAAAAACTGTTTTTT. This chain connects TRBV10-3 to TRBJ1-4; D not resolved. Germline V gives CDR1 ENHRY, CDR2 SYGVKD. CDR3 length equals 13 residues. The V gene lost 6 bases and the J gene lost 6 bases, with 11 bases spanning the gap.

The CDR3 sequence is CASSYLGRSQPQHF. For the CDR3, the DNA is TGTGCCAGCAGTTACCTTGGGCGGAGTCAGCCCCAGCATTTT. The chain uses TRBV6-2 or TRBV6-3 and TRBJ1-5; D not resolved. In germline, CDR1 is MNHEY, CDR2 SVGEGT. V lost 2 bases and J lost 6, with 11 bases in between. CDR3 length equals 14 residues.

This clonotype was detected a few times. The chain joins TRBV10-3 to TRBJ1-4, with D tentatively TRBD1 (5 bases). The CDR3 runs 13 residues. Trimming removed 9 bases from V and 8 bases from J, with 16 bases in between. CDR1 and CDR2 from the germline V gene are ENHRY and SYGVKD. The CDR3: CAITVLPGEKLFF. The CDR3 DNA follows: TGTGCCATTACAGTCCTACCAGGGGAAAAACTGTTTTTT.

The J gene is TRBJ1-2, the V gene TRBV4-3, with D possibly being TRBD1 (6 bases). The CDR3 consists of 14 residues. V was trimmed by 4 bases and J by 4 bases, leaving 13 bases between them. Per germline, CDR1 LGHNA and CDR2 YSLEER. This CDR3 reads CASSPRQALYGYTF. CDR3 coding DNA: TGCGCCAGCAGCCCTCGACAGGCCCTCTATGGCTACACCTTC.

This rearrangement joins TRBV24-1 to TRBJ1-2; D call uncertain. Germline loops: CDR1 KGHDR, CDR2 SFDVKD. The CDR3 is 12 amino acids. In DNA form, the CDR3 reads TGTCCCCCCGGGTTTCCGAACTATGGCTACACCTTC. Its protein product is CPPGFPNYGYTF.

CDR3 DNA sequence: TGTGCCAGCGGAATTTATTTGGTGAATCAGCCCCAGCATTTT. Amino acid sequence: CASGIYLVNQPQHF. The chain links TRBV28 to TRBJ1-5; D not certain. The CDR3 loop spans 14 amino acids. Trimming pared 8 bases from V and 4 bases from J, leaving 15 bases between. The germline gives CDR1 MDHEN, CDR2 SYDVKM.

Many counts were recorded for this clonotype. This rearrangement joins TRBV20-1 to TRBJ1-5; the D gene is possibly TRBD1 (6 bases). V was shortened by 2 bases and J by 0 bases, with 8 bases between the two germline ends. This CDR3 is 14 amino acids long. Germline assignment: CDR1 DFQATT and CDR2 SNEGSKA (reference sequence). The CDR3 spells CSARTGNSNQPQHF. The CDR3, as DNA: TGCAGTGCTAGAACAGGGAATAGCAATCAGCCCCAGCATTTT.

About this clonotype: A far larger clone is only one base removed, so a read error is likely. The CDR3 here is CASSVALGITYEQFF. CDR3 coding DNA: TGTGCCAGCAGCGTAGCGTTGGGCATCACTTACGAGCAGTTCTTC. The rearrangement joins TRBV9 to TRBJ2-1, with D unclear. This CDR3 is built from 15 residues. Trimming pared 0 bases from V and 10 bases from J, leaving 17 bases between. Germline V lookup: CDR1 SGDLS, CDR2 YYNGEE.

V gene TRBV4-3 combines with J gene TRBJ1-6, with unresolved D. V was clipped by 4 bases and J by 0 bases, with 13 bases between them. This CDR3 comprises 17 residues. CDR1 LGHNA and CDR2 YSLEER come from the germline V gene. CDR3 region: CASSLGGGSSYNSPLHF. The CDR3 bases are TGCGCCAGCAGCCTTGGAGGCGGAAGCTCCTATAATTCACCCCTCCACTTT.